This paragraph reports one T cell receptor beta chain. Antigen: not known. With V trimmed by 4 bases and J by 1 base, 8 bases remained unmatched. The CDR3 runs to 16 residues. In germline, CDR1 is MRHNA, CDR2 SNTAGT. Researchers ran immunoSEQ v3.0 at survey level. This table comes from immunoSEQ multiplex PCR, and its TCRdb copy is limited to in-frame clones, with some not included. Of under 30,000 clones in the sample, 95% were seen once. This entry belongs to a study of long-term antiretroviral therapy in people with HIV. General study results and limits: Pre-ART expanded TRB clones stayed dominant throughout, though often decreasing after ART.

Sequenced here: unsorted PBMCs, sampled more than 4.7 years after starting antiretroviral therapy. The genes are TRBV6-4 and TRBJ2-3; TRBD1 aligns across 7 bases. This clonotype was sampled from a woman aged 45-60 years with HIV. The CDR3 region has the DNA TGTGCCAGCAGTGCCCGACAGGGTGGAGGCACAGATACGCAGTATTTT. Encoded protein: CASSARQGGGTDTQYF.